This passage covers 10 T cell receptor beta chains from one sample sequenced in a study of identical twins. Each CDR3 protein is one row after TCRdb ran MiXCR on the 5' RACE reads. The sample yields about 890,000 distinct CDR3 sequences, roughly an eighth seen once. The sample also formed part of further work on yellow fever vaccine responses in identical twins.

Sequenced input: PBMCs. The receptors here all came from a woman aged 18-29 years in good health.

This clonotype has just a few counts. The chain links TRBV5-1 to TRBJ2-5; 9 bases fit TRBD1. The CDR3 runs to 17 residues. The V and J ends lost 0 bases and 2 bases, in that order; junction bases with no gene match: 8. Germline loops: CDR1 SGHRS, CDR2 YFSETQ. For the CDR3, the DNA is TGCGCCAGCAGCTTGGCGCCCGGGACAGGGAGACAAGAGACCCAGTACTTC. The encoded protein is CASSLAPGTGRQETQYF. Based on the CDR3 plus reference TRBV5-1 and TRBJ2-5, the full variable domain is KAGVTQTPRYLIKTRGQQVTLSCSPISGHRSVSWYQQTPGQGLQFLFEYFSETQRNKGNFPGRFSGRQFSNSRSEMNVSTLELGDSALYLCASSLAPGTGRQETQYFGPGTRLLVL.

The rearrangement links TRBV12-3 or TRBV12-4 to TRBJ2-7, with TRBD1 identical over 9 bases. V gave up 6 bases and J gave up 4 bases; unmatched junction bases: 7. The CDR3 is 14 amino acids. The CDR3 sequence is CASSPPGTGYEQYF. The CDR3 coding sequence is TGTGCCAGCAGCCCGCCAGGGACAGGGTACGAGCAGTACTTC.

This clonotype was seen a handful of times. The chain is built from TRBV5-1 and TRBJ2-1; 9 nucleotides agree with TRBD2. The CDR3 has 16 amino acids. Unmatched junction bases numbered 13, after V lost 5 bases and J lost 7 bases. Germline V lookup: CDR1 SGHRS, CDR2 YFSETQ. The CDR3 DNA is TGCGCCAGCAGGTGGCCAGCGGGGGGAGTGGAAAATGAGCAGTTCTTC. Translating gives CASRWPAGGVENEQFF.

The V gene is TRBV29-1, the J gene TRBJ2-3, with D perhaps matching TRBD1 (6 bases). With 7 bases removed from V and 0 bases from J, the gap between germline ends came to 14 bases. Germline CDR1 SQVTM, CDR2 ANQGSEA. This CDR3 has 14 amino acids. The CDR3, as DNA: TGCAGCGCACAGGGCAAACGTAGCACAGATACGCAGTATTTT. It specifies CSAQGKRSTDTQYF.

There are a few counts of this clonotype. J is TRBJ1-5 and V is TRBV19; TRBD1 is a possible D gene (5 bases). Trimming pared 3 bases from V and 7 bases from J, leaving 16 bases between. The CDR3 spans 15 residues. CDR1 and CDR2 from the germline V gene are LNHDA and SQIVND (reference sequence). The CDR3: CASSIKGDRAQPQHF. CDR3 bases: TGTGCCAGTAGTATTAAGGGAGACAGAGCACAGCCCCAGCATTTT.

In this sample, this clonotype turned up many times. This rearrangement joins TRBV2 to TRBJ2-1; D is unclear. The V gene's germline CDR1 is SNHLY and CDR2 FYNNEI. The CDR3 spans 12 residues. V lost 8 bases and J 4 bases, leaving 9 bases between the germline ends. CDR3 coding DNA: TGTGCCAGCGATGTTGATTACAATGAGCAGTTCTTC. Encoded protein: CASDVDYNEQFF.

The rearrangement links TRBV2 to TRBJ2-1; D remains ambiguous. CDR1 and CDR2 (germline): SNHLY, FYNNEI. This CDR3 comprises 16 residues. V was trimmed by 6 bases and J by 6 bases, leaving 21 bases between them. Here the CDR3 DNA reads TGTGCCAGCAGAGAATACCTCCCCCCTTCAAGCAATGAGCAGTTCTTC. The encoded protein is CASREYLPPSSNEQFF.

This clonotype occurred many times. The rearrangement uses TRBV6-1 and TRBJ2-7; tentatively, D is TRBD1 (6 bases). This CDR3 comprises 15 residues. V was trimmed by 5 bases and J by 2 bases, leaving 16 bases between them. Germline CDR1 and CDR2: MNHNS and SASEGT. Here the CDR3 reads CASSPPRTETYEQYV. The CDR3 nucleotides read TGTGCCAGCAGTCCACCCCGGACAGAAACCTACGAGCAGTACGTC.

This chain links TRBV4-1 with TRBJ2-7, with 7 bases aligning to TRBD2. V shed 0 bases, J shed 6 bases, and the junction held 2 bases outside the gene matches. CDR3 length equals 13 residues. From germline, CDR1 is MGHRA and CDR2 YSYEKL. The CDR3 loop is CASSQDWGGEQYV. In DNA form, the CDR3 reads TGCGCCAGCAGCCAAGATTGGGGGGGCGAGCAGTACGTC.

There are a few counts of this clonotype. The chain uses TRBV19 and TRBJ2-1; D is undetermined. Germline V gene data show CDR1 as LNHDA and CDR2 as SQIVND (reference sequence). This CDR3 has 13 residues. V was trimmed by 7 bases and J by 8 bases, leaving 15 bases between them. The CDR3 nucleotides read TGTGCCAGTACTGGCCTTCCCGAGCATGAGCAGTTCTTC. It yields the protein CASTGLPEHEQFF. The full variable domain, rest sourced from reference TRBV19 and TRBJ2-1, is DGGITQSPKYLFRKEGQNVTLSCEQNLNHDAMYWYRQDPGQGLRLIYYSQIVNDFQKGDIAEGYSVSREKKESFPLTVTSAQKNPTAFYLCASTGLPEHEQFFGPGTRLTVL.